Below, 5 T cell receptor beta chains from the same sample are listed, as sequenced in a study of response to subunit inactivated influenza vaccine. TCRdb ran MiXCR on the RT-PCR reads and lists one entry per CDR3 protein. The sample records hundreds of thousands of distinct CDR3 sequences, around 18% being singletons. The source material was PBMCs from blood, sampled 4 to 6 days after vaccination. The origin of the receptors is a middle-aged man who received an inactivated influenza vaccine.

This clonotype was counted many times. The V call is TRBV4-3, the J call TRBJ2-7; D is unresolved. The V end was cut by 1 base, the J end by 7 bases, with 11 bases between. The CDR3 spans 13 residues. From germline, CDR1 is LGHNA and CDR2 YSLEER. Written as DNA, the CDR3 is TGCGCCAGCAGCCAAGGGCAGTTTGGGGAGCAGTACTTC. It translates to CASSQGQFGEQYF.

This clonotype was found a few times. The rearrangement links TRBV6-2 or TRBV6-3 to TRBJ2-7; D gene unclear. CDR1 and CDR2 from the germline V gene are MNHEY and SVGEGT. V lost 2 bases, J lost 3 bases, and 5 bases lay in between. CDR3 length equals 12 residues. The CDR3 region is CASSYGIYEQYF. CDR3 nucleotide sequence: TGTGCCAGCAGTTACGGAATCTACGAGCAGTACTTC.

In its sample, this clonotype was seen a few times. The chain recombines TRBV12-3 or TRBV12-4 with TRBJ2-4, with D possibly being TRBD2 (5 bases). V lost 5 bases, J lost 5 bases, and 13 bases lay in between. CDR3 length equals 14 residues. In DNA form, the CDR3 reads TGTGCCAGCAGTCGAGCGGAGGCGGAAAACATTCAGTACTTC. It specifies CASSRAEAENIQYF.

This clonotype was recorded a few times. This sequence joins TRBV7-2 and TRBJ2-7; TRBD2 matches 7 bases. The V gene end was trimmed by 4 bases and the J gene end by 1 base; junction bases not matched to a gene: 7. This CDR3 has 15 residues. Germline V lookup: CDR1 SGHTA, CDR2 FQGNSA. CDR3 region: CASSWTGTTSYEQYF. The CDR3 coding sequence is TGTGCCAGCAGCTGGACCGGGACTACTTCCTACGAGCAGTACTTC. The complete variable domain, with remaining parts taken from reference TRBV7-2 and TRBJ2-7, reads GAGVSQSPSNKVTEKGKDVELRCDPISGHTALYWYRQSLGQGLEFLIYFQGNSAPDKSGLPSDRFSAERTGGSVSTLTIQRTQQEDSAVYLCASSWTGTTSYEQYFGPGTRLTVT.

This clonotype turned up a few times. The V call is TRBV29-1, the J call TRBJ2-1, with 16 bases that match TRBD2. Trimming at V came to 7 bases and at J to 6 bases, leaving 6 bases not matched to a gene. This CDR3 is 15 amino acids long. Germline loops: CDR1 SQVTM, CDR2 ANQGSEA. The CDR3 here is CSAYGTSGRGNEQFF. Here the CDR3 DNA reads TGCAGCGCCTATGGGACTAGCGGGAGGGGCAATGAGCAGTTCTTC.